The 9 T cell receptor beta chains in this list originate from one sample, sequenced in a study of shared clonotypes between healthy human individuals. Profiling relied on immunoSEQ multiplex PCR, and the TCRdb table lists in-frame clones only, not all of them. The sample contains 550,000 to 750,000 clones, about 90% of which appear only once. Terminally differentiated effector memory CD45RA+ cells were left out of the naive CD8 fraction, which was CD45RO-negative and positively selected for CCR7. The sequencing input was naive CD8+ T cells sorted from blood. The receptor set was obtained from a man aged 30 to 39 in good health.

The CDR3 protein is CASSPDLATNEKLFF. The DNA of the CDR3 is TGTGCCAGCAGCCCGGACCTAGCAACTAATGAAAAACTGTTTTTT. The genes are TRBV28 and TRBJ1-4; unclear D gene. V lost 6 bases to trimming and J lost 0 bases, with 11 bases between them. There are 15 residues in the CDR3. CDR1 MDHEN and CDR2 SYDVKM come from the germline V gene.

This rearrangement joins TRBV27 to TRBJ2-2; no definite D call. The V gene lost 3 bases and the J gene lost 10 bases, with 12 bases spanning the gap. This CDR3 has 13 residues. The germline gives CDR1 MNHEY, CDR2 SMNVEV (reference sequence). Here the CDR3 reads CASSFSPLTELFF. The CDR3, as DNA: TGTGCCAGCAGTTTTTCTCCACTGACGGAGCTGTTTTTT.

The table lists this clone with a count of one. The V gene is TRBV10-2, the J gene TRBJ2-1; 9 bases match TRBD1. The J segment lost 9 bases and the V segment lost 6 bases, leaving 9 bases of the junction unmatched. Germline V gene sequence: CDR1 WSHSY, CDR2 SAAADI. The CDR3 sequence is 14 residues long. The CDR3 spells CASRKGQGIGEQFF. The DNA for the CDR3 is TGCGCCAGCAGAAAGGGACAGGGAATTGGTGAGCAGTTCTTC.

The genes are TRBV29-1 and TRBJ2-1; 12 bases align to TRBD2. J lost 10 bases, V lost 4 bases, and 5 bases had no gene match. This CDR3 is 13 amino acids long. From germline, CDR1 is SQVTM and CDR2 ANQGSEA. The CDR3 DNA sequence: TGCAGCGTTGCTAGCGGGAGGGCCGTGGAGCAGTTCTTC. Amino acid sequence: CSVASGRAVEQFF.

DNA for the CDR3: TGTGCCAGCTCCGACATGAGGGAAGCTTTCTTT. This encodes CASSDMREAFF. This chain uses TRBV18 with TRBJ1-1; D not certain. The V end lost 6 bases, the J end lost 8 bases, and 10 bases lay between the germline ends. The CDR3 runs 11 residues. Germline lookup yields CDR1 KGHSH and CDR2 LQKENI.

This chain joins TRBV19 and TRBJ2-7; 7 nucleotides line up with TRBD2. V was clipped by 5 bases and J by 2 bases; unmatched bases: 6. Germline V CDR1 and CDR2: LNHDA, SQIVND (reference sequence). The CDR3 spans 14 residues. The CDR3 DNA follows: TGTGCCAGTAGTCCAGCGGGATTTGCCTACGAGCAGTACTTC. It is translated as CASSPAGFAYEQYF.

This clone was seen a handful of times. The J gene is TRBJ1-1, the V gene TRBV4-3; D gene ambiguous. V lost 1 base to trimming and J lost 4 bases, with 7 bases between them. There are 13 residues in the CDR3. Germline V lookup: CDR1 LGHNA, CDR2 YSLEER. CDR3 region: CASSQGLVTEAFF. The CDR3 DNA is TGCGCCAGCAGCCAAGGCTTGGTCACTGAAGCTTTCTTT.

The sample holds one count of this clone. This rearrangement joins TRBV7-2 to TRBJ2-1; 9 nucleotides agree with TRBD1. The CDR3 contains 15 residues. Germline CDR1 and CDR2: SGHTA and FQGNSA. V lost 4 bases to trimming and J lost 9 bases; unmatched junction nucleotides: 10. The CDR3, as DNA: TGTGCCAGCAGCTCATCCGGGACAGGGTATAGTGAGCAGTTCTTC. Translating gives CASSSSGTGYSEQFF.

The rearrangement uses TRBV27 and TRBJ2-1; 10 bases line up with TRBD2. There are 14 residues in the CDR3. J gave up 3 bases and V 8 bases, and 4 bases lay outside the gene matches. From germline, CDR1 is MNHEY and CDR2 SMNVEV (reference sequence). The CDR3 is CASGLAALYNEQFF. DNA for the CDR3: TGTGCCAGCGGACTAGCGGCCCTCTACAATGAGCAGTTCTTC.